The 19 T cell receptor beta chains presented below share a single source sample, sequenced in a study of T cells in Graves' hyperthyroidism and ophthalmopathy. The CDR3 regions of TCR beta were amplified from RNA transcripts. Primed by the HTBI set, a first-round RT-PCR was run on the TCR CDR3. TCRdb analysed the multiplex PCR reads with MiXCR anew, one entry per CDR3 protein. The sample carries fewer than 500,000 distinct CDR3 sequences, over 12% recorded once. Sequenced input: blood. The origin of the receptors is a man between 18 and 35 years old with Graves' ophthalmopathy.

The chain carries TRBV27 and TRBJ2-6; D gene unclear. Germline V CDR1 and CDR2: MNHEY, SMNVEV (reference sequence). This CDR3 comprises 14 residues. Trimming removed 4 bases from V and 2 bases from J, with 6 bases in between. CDR3 bases: TGTGCCAGCAGTTATGGCCCTGGGGCCAACGTCCTGACTTTC. Its translation: CASSYGPGANVLTF.

Many counts were recorded for this clonotype. This chain connects TRBV9 to TRBJ2-7; TRBD1 agrees at 7 bases. V trimming: 3 bases; J trimming: 3 bases; junction bases outside the gene matches: 9. The V gene's germline CDR1 is SGDLS and CDR2 YYNGEE. The CDR3 sequence is 15 residues long. The CDR3 DNA reads TGTGCCAGCAGCGAGGGATCGGGACAGATCTACGAGCAGTACTTC. Protein: CASSEGSGQIYEQYF.

This chain links TRBV19 with TRBJ1-1; D perhaps matches TRBD1 (5 bases). This CDR3 has 17 amino acids. Trimming removed 3 bases from V and 6 bases from J, with 23 bases in between. Germline V gene sequence: CDR1 LNHDA, CDR2 SQIVND (reference sequence). CDR3 in amino acids: CASSIPVREWWGAEAFF. The CDR3 coding sequence is TGTGCCAGTAGTATTCCCGTCAGGGAATGGTGGGGAGCTGAAGCTTTCTTT.

At least ten counts were recorded for this clonotype. The chain joins TRBV20-1 to TRBJ2-3; no firm D call. The CDR3 totals 11 residues. Looked up from germline, CDR1 is DFQATT and CDR2 is SNEGSKA (reference sequence). V lost 2 bases to trimming and J lost 8 bases, with 8 bases between them. CDR3 in DNA: TGCAGTGCTAGACACCTGGGTACGCAGTATTTT. Its translation: CSARHLGTQYF.

This clonotype came up many times. The V and J genes are TRBV10-3 and TRBJ2-1; TRBD2 matches 7 bases. The germline CDR1 and CDR2 sequences are ENHRY and SYGVKD. J was trimmed by 8 bases and V by 0 bases; bases with no gene match: 4. The CDR3 runs 14 residues. CDR3 DNA sequence: TGTGCCATCAGTGAGTCTGGGGCGGGGGATGAGCAGTTCTTC. Protein product: CAISESGAGDEQFF.

This clonotype was counted a few times. The chain couples TRBV4-1 to TRBJ2-2; 7 bases map to TRBD2. Germline V gene data show CDR1 as MGHRA and CDR2 as YSYEKL. The ends lost 1 base at V and 7 bases at J; junction bases unmatched: 9. This CDR3 region has 16 residues. The DNA for the CDR3 is TGCGCCAGCAGCCAAGGGTTAGCGGGTGTCCTCGGGGAGCTGTTTTTT. Its protein is CASSQGLAGVLGELFF.

This clonotype has ten or more counts. This rearrangement joins TRBV30 to TRBJ1-1, with TRBD1 as a possible D gene (5 bases). The CDR3 has 12 residues. Trimming left V 0 bases short and J 8 bases short, with 10 bases between. Per the germline V gene, CDR1 is GTSNPN and CDR2 is SVGIG (reference sequence). The CDR3 coding sequence is TGTGCCTGGAGTGTGGTCGGGGGGGAAGCTTTCTTT. This translates into CAWSVVGGEAFF.

This clonotype was recorded many times. The V call is TRBV5-1, the J call TRBJ2-5; 9 bases map to TRBD2. The CDR3 contains 14 residues. V shed 6 bases, J shed 1 base, and the junction held 4 bases outside the gene matches. The V gene's germline CDR1 is SGHRS and CDR2 YFSETQ. The CDR3 DNA reads as TGCGCCAGCACTCTAGCGGGGTCCCAAGAGACCCAGTACTTC. Translation gives CASTLAGSQETQYF. Complete variable domain (other parts from reference TRBV5-1 and TRBJ2-5): KAGVTQTPRYLIKTRGQQVTLSCSPISGHRSVSWYQQTPGQGLQFLFEYFSETQRNKGNFPGRFSGRQFSNSRSEMNVSTLELGDSALYLCASTLAGSQETQYFGPGTRLLVL.

The sample holds a few counts of this clonotype. This rearrangement joins TRBV10-2 to TRBJ2-5; D is unclear. This CDR3 has 15 residues. In germline, CDR1 is WSHSY, CDR2 SAAADI. Trimming pared 3 bases from V and 4 bases from J, leaving 15 bases between. CDR3 bases: TGCGCCAGCAGTGATCTCGCGTCGTTATCAGAGACCCAGTACTTC. Residues: CASSDLASLSETQYF.

This clonotype has just a few counts. The chain employs TRBV7-9 and TRBJ2-7; the D gene is possibly TRBD1 (5 bases). V shed 5 bases and J shed 6 bases, with 14 bases lying between them. The CDR3 has 13 residues. The germline gives CDR1 SEHNR, CDR2 FQNEAQ (reference sequence). As DNA, the CDR3 is TGTGCCAGCAGCATGGGGCAGGGCGGCGAGCAGTACTTC. Translating gives CASSMGQGGEQYF.

This clonotype was recorded at least ten times. V and J are TRBV27 and TRBJ2-7, with D perhaps matching TRBD2 (5 bases). V was shortened by 4 bases and J by 2 bases, with 15 bases between the two germline ends. The CDR3 spans 15 residues. CDR1 and CDR2 (germline): MNHEY, SMNVEV (reference sequence). CDR3 in DNA: TGTGCCAGCAGTTCGAGGGAGCAAGTTACCTACGAGCAGTACTTC. It yields the protein CASSSREQVTYEQYF.

This clonotype appeared a few times. It may be a read error: a sequence one base away is much more abundant. This chain uses TRBV20-1 with TRBJ2-1; 8 bases map to TRBD1. CDR3 size: 14 residues. Germline CDR1 DFQATT, CDR2 SNEGSKA (reference sequence). V trimming: 2 bases; J trimming: 8 bases; junction bases outside the gene matches: 8. This CDR3 is CSARSRTGLDEQFF. The CDR3 nucleotides are TGCAGTGCTAGATCCAGGACAGGGTTGGATGAGCAGTTCTTC.

This clonotype was detected many times. The chain is built from TRBV2 and TRBJ2-5, with D tentatively TRBD2 (6 bases). This CDR3 is 12 amino acids long. The V gene's germline CDR1 is SNHLY and CDR2 FYNNEI. The V and J ends lost 8 bases and 7 bases respectively, with 14 bases between them. The CDR3: CASSYGRWTQYF. The CDR3 DNA reads as TGTGCCAGCTCGTATGGGAGGTGGACCCAGTACTTC. Full variable domain (rest looked up from reference TRBV2 and TRBJ2-5): EPEVTQTPSHQVTQMGQEVILRCVPISNHLYFYWYRQILGQKVEFLVSFYNNEISEKSEIFDDQFSVERPDGSNFTLKIRSTKLEDSAMYFCASSYGRWTQYFGPGTRLLVL.

The rearrangement joins TRBV7-3 to TRBJ2-1; D unresolved. Trimming removed 1 base at V and 5 bases at J, with 12 bases between. The germline V gene encodes CDR1 SGHTA and CDR2 FQGTGA. The CDR3 is made up of 15 amino acids. The CDR3 here is CASSLMANGHNEQFF. As DNA, the CDR3 is TGTGCCAGCAGCTTAATGGCTAACGGACACAATGAGCAGTTCTTC.

This clonotype has ten or more counts. The V and J genes are TRBV20-1 and TRBJ1-1; D is unclear. The CDR3 has 11 amino acids. Germline-derived CDR1 and CDR2 are DFQATT and SNEGSKA (reference sequence). V shed 7 bases and J shed 5 bases, with 11 bases lying between them. DNA of the CDR3: TGCAGTGTTCTTGGCCGGACTGAAGCTTTCTTT. Its protein product is CSVLGRTEAFF.

This clonotype was seen many times. The gene calls are TRBV10-3 and TRBJ1-1; 7 nucleotides agree with TRBD1. After removal of 4 bases from V and 1 base from J, the junction contained 9 bases not matched to a gene. The CDR3 runs 16 residues. Germline CDR1 is ENHRY and CDR2 is SYGVKD. CDR3 protein: CAISVSPTGANTEAFF. The CDR3 region has the DNA TGTGCCATCAGTGTCTCCCCCACAGGGGCGAACACTGAAGCTTTCTTT.

The rearrangement uses TRBV4-1 and TRBJ2-7; D unresolved. Germline-derived CDR1 and CDR2 are MGHRA and YSYEKL. This CDR3 contains 15 residues. The ends were cut back, 0 bases at V and 0 bases at J, with 9 bases in the middle. DNA for the CDR3: TGCGCCAGCAGCCAAGACCGACGGATCTCCTACGAGCAGTACTTC. Translation gives CASSQDRRISYEQYF.

This clonotype was picked up many times. The gene calls are TRBV10-2 and TRBJ1-1, with no clear D. Trimming left V 6 bases short and J 3 bases short, with 8 bases between. Per the germline V gene, CDR1 is WSHSY and CDR2 is SAAADI. This CDR3 is built from 12 residues. CDR3 bases: TGCGCCAGCAGGCGGAGTGACACTGAAGCTTTCTTT. Encoded protein: CASRRSDTEAFF.

This chain links TRBV18 with TRBJ1-4; a possible D gene is TRBD1 (6 bases). Per germline, CDR1 KGHSH and CDR2 LQKENI. The germline V and J ends were trimmed by 1 base and 0 bases, with 12 bases remaining between them. CDR3 length equals 17 residues. The CDR3 sequence: CASSPRQVIATNEKLFF. The CDR3 bases are TGTGCCAGCTCACCACGACAGGTTATTGCAACTAATGAAAAACTGTTTTTT.